This TCR beta chain originates from a study of blood T cells in healthy people across ages. Through a sample-barcoded 5' primer and a J-beta primer mix, a second PCR was run for about 7 to 12 cycles. Every cDNA was tagged by a template-switch adaptor with 12 random nucleotides. TCRdb passed the 5' RACE reads through MiXCR, listing each CDR3 protein once. The repertoire has about 1.8 million distinct CDR3 sequences, roughly 49% of them found once; the top ten carry less than 2.5%. The CDR3 totals 12 residues. Germline CDR1 DFQATT, CDR2 SNEGSKA (reference sequence). The V end was cut by 7 bases, the J end by 4 bases, with 13 bases between.

The chain employs TRBV20-1 and TRBJ1-1; D unresolved. The material sequenced was blood. This TCR came from a woman in her 40s in good health. The CDR3 nucleotides are TGCAGTGTTGCCGCGGGGAGCACTGAAGCTTTCTTT. The encoded protein is CSVAAGSTEAFF.